These 3 T cell receptor beta chains came from one sample sequenced in a study of blood T cell repertoires in COVID-19. Clones were read by immunoSEQ multiplex PCR, and TCRdb kept only the in-frame ones, dropping some. The data hold about 480,000 clones, with approximately 90% observed a single time. Sequencing used PBMCs or T cells enriched from blood (not recorded which). These receptors originate from a middle-aged woman who had recovered from COVID-19.

This clone was detected a few times. The V and J genes are TRBV5-1 and TRBJ1-2; 10 bases are a match to TRBD1. CDR3 size: 15 residues. Per the germline V gene, CDR1 is SGHRS and CDR2 is YFSETQ. Germline trimming cut 5 bases from V and 5 bases from J; bases unmatched to any gene: 9. The CDR3, as DNA: TGCGCCAGCAGGGAGACAGGGGGCGGTCTTTATGGCTACACCTTC. Protein sequence: CASRETGGGLYGYTF.

Here the CDR3 reads CSVRISDNQPQHF. The CDR3 coding sequence is TGCAGCGTCCGGATAAGCGACAATCAGCCCCAGCATTTT. J is TRBJ1-5 and V is TRBV29-1; no clear D. CDR3 size: 13 residues. Germline V gene lookup returns CDR1 SQVTM and CDR2 ANQGSEA. V was trimmed by 6 bases and J by 3 bases, leaving 12 bases between them.

The chain is built from TRBV4-2 and TRBJ2-1; 13 bases are a match to TRBD2. The V gene's germline CDR1 is LGHNA and CDR2 YNFKEQ. The junction had 8 bases not matched to a gene; V was cut back by 3 bases and J by 3 bases. This CDR3 contains 18 residues. The CDR3 spells CASSHYGLAGVGYNEQFF. In nucleotides, the CDR3 is TGTGCCAGCAGCCACTATGGACTAGCGGGAGTAGGCTACAATGAGCAGTTCTTC.